The rows below give T cell receptor beta chains drawn from one sample of a study of beta chain features in type 1 diabetes. Libraries were prepared by immunoSEQ multiplex PCR; TCRdb keeps only in-frame clonotypes and omits some of them. The table includes more than 120,000 clones, around 13% detected once. Material: central memory CD4+ T cells from blood. The receptors were sampled from a young man with type 1 diabetes. Each CDR3 is given with its conserved first and last residue. A D gene is named only where the DNA matches it firmly. A row's size may be missing; if present it is once, few, many or a size class.

J gene	V gene	clone size	D gene	CDR3 DNA	CDR3 protein
TRBJ1-4	TRBV2	NA	TRBD1	TGTGCCAGCAAGGCTTATGGCGGGACAGGGCCAACTAATGAAAAACTGTTTTTT	CASKAYGGTGPTNEKLFF
TRBJ1-1	TRBV16	few	NA	TGTGCCAGCAGCCAATCTGCGGGCTCCAGGGTTGTGGTCACTGAAGCTTTCTTT	CASSQSAGSRVVVTEAFF
TRBJ2-2	TRBV5-4	few	NA	TGTGCCAGCAGCCCCGGACAGCACACCGGGGAGCTGTTTTTT	CASSPGQHTGELFF
TRBJ1-2	TRBV18	NA	NA	TGTGCCAGCTCACCGCCGGGGACGGTGAAATGGGATGGCTACACCTTC	CASSPPGTVKWDGYTF
TRBJ2-4	TRBV27	NA	NA	TGTGCCAGCAGTTCTACTAGGGGTGTAAACATTCAGTACTTC	CASSSTRGVNIQYF
TRBJ2-1	TRBV13	NA	NA	TGTGCCAGCAGCTTAGACTACAATGAGCAGTTCTTC	CASSLDYNEQFF
TRBJ2-1	TRBV6-5	NA	TRBD2	TGTGCCAGCAGTTTTCTTAGCGGGGGGACCCTCAATGAGCAGTTCTTC	CASSFLSGGTLNEQFF
TRBJ2-7	TRBV20-1	NA	TRBD1	TGCAGTGCTTACGACAGGGGCGAGCAGTACTTC	CSAYDRGEQYF
TRBJ1-6	TRBV29-1	few	NA	TGCAGCGTTGTGGACACCAAACGCAGCTCCTATAATTCACCCCTCCACTTT	CSVVDTKRSSYNSPLHF
TRBJ2-7	TRBV11-3	NA	TRBD2	TGTGCCAGCACCGGCGGGGGCTACGAGCAGTACTTC	CASTGGGYEQYF
TRBJ1-2	TRBV7-9	NA	NA	TGTGCCAGCAGCTTAGGTGATGGCTACACCTTC	CASSLGDGYTF
TRBJ1-1	TRBV5-6	NA	NA	TGTGCCAGCAGCCTTGAAAGGAACATGAACACTGAAGCTTTCTTT	CASSLERNMNTEAFF
TRBJ1-6	TRBV19	few	NA	TGTGCCAGTAGTATTCTGGGGTTGGAGTCACCCCTCCACTTT	CASSILGLESPLHF
TRBJ2-7	TRBV7-2	NA	TRBD1	TGTGCCAGCAGCTCACGGGACAGGAGCTCCTACGAGCAGTACTTC	CASSSRDRSSYEQYF
TRBJ2-7	TRBV7-2	many	TRBD1	TGTGCCAGCAGCTTCCCGGACAGGGGTTCCGAGCAGTACTTC	CASSFPDRGSEQYF
TRBJ2-3	TRBV2	many	NA	TGTGCCAGCCGCGCGGTAGCGGTAGATACGCAGTATTTT	CASRAVAVDTQYF